The 5 T cell receptor beta chains given below trace back to one sample, sequenced in a study of radiation and T cells in renal cell carcinoma. Using immunoSEQ multiplex PCR, the repertoire was profiled, and TCRdb retains in-frame clones only, with some absent. The sample yields approximately 110,000 clones, roughly 85% seen once. As for time point: baseline pretreatment blood. Regarding treatment: 15 Gy SBRT to primary tumor, nephrectomy 4 weeks later. Sample: blood, taken from a patient whose treatment included radiotherapy and nephrectomy. The receptors shown here come from a woman aged 55-69 years with renal cell carcinoma.

The chain couples TRBV19 to TRBJ1-5; tentative D call: TRBD1 (5 bases). CDR1 LNHDA and CDR2 SQIVND come from the germline V gene (reference sequence). Trimming pared 3 bases from V and 7 bases from J, leaving 16 bases between. CDR3 size: 15 residues. The CDR3 is CASSIAGPSGQPQHF. DNA for the CDR3: TGTGCCAGTAGTATCGCAGGGCCGTCGGGCCAGCCCCAGCATTTT.

This clone occurred a few times. This chain joins TRBV2 and TRBJ1-6; 7 nucleotides match TRBD1. V was pared by 8 bases and J by 6 bases, with 7 bases of the junction left unmatched. This CDR3 is 14 amino acids long. CDR1 SNHLY and CDR2 FYNNEI come from the germline V gene. The CDR3 spells CASDLQGSNSPLHF. CDR3 bases: TGTGCCAGCGACCTACAGGGGAGTAATTCACCCCTCCACTTT. The full variable domain, rest sourced from reference TRBV2 and TRBJ1-6, is EPEVTQTPSHQVTQMGQEVILRCVPISNHLYFYWYRQILGQKVEFLVSFYNNEISEKSEIFDDQFSVERPDGSNFTLKIRSTKLEDSAMYFCASDLQGSNSPLHFGNGTRLTVT.

The CDR3 loop reads CASSLVDTLNQPQHF. In DNA, the CDR3 is TGTGCCAGCAGCTTGGTCGACACCTTAAATCAGCCCCAGCATTTT. J is TRBJ1-5 and V is TRBV5-5; D remains ambiguous. V shed 0 bases and J shed 4 bases, with 11 bases lying between them. CDR1 is SGHKS and CDR2 is YYEKEE in the germline V gene (reference sequence). The CDR3 extends over 15 amino acids.

V usage is TRBV9 and J usage is TRBJ1-2; 8 nucleotides line up with TRBD1. V trimming: 4 bases; J trimming: 9 bases; junction bases outside the gene matches: 14. CDR3 length: 15 amino acids. CDR1 and CDR2 (germline): SGDLS, YYNGEE. CDR3 amino acids: CASSLRDRLGDRYTF. In nucleotides, the CDR3 is TGTGCCAGCAGCTTGAGGGACAGGCTCGGGGATCGCTACACCTTC.

This clone was detected ten times or more. The rearrangement joins TRBV30 to TRBJ1-1; D unclear. Trimming took off 3 bases at V and 1 base at J, with 12 bases between the two ends. Germline V gene lookup returns CDR1 GTSNPN and CDR2 SVGIG (reference sequence). This CDR3 contains 14 residues. The CDR3 DNA reads TGTGCCTGGAGGAATAGGGCAAGGAACACTGAAGCTTTCTTT. Translating it yields CAWRNRARNTEAFF.